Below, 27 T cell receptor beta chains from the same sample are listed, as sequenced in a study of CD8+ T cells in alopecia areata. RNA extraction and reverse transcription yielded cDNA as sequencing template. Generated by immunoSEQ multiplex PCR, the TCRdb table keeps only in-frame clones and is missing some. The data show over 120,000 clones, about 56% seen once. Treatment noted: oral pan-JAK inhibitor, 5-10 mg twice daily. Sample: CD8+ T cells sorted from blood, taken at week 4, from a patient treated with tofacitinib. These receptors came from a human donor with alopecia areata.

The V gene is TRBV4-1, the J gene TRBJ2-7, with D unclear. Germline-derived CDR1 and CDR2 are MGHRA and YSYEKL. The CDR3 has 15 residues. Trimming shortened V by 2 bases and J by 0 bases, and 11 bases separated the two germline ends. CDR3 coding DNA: TGCGCCAGCAGCCAACCGGCGGAATCCTCCTACGAGCAGTACTTC. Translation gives CASSQPAESSYEQYF.

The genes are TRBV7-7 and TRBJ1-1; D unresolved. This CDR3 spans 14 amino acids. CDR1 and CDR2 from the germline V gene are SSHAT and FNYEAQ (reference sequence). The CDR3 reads CADHCQIMNTEAFF. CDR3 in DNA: TGTGCTGACCACTGCCAGATCATGAACACTGAAGCTTTCTTT.

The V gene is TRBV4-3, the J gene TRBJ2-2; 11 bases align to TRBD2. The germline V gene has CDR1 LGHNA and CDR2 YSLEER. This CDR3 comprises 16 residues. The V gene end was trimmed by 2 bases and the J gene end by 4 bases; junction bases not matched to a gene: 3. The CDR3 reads CASSQLGTSGTGELFF. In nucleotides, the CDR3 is TGCGCCAGCAGCCAACTCGGGACTAGCGGCACCGGGGAGCTGTTTTTT.

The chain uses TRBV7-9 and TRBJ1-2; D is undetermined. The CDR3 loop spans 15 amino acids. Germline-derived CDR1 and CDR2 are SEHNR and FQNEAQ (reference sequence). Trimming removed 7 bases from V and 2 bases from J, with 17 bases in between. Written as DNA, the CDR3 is TGTGCCAGCACCCTAGGCCCCCCGTCGAACTATGGCTACACCTTC. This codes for CASTLGPPSNYGYTF. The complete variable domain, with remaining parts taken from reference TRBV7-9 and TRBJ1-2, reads DTGVSQNPRHKITKRGQNVTFRCDPISEHNRLYWYRQTLGQGPEFLTYFQNEAQLEKSRLLSDRFSAERPKGSFSTLEIQRTEQGDSAMYLCASTLGPPSNYGYTFGSGTRLTVV.

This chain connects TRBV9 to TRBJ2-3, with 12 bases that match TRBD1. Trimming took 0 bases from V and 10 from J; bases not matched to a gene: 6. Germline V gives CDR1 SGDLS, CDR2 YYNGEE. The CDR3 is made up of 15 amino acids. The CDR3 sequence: CASSVDGTGGPAQYF. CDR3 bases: TGTGCCAGCAGCGTAGATGGGACAGGGGGCCCAGCGCAGTATTTT.

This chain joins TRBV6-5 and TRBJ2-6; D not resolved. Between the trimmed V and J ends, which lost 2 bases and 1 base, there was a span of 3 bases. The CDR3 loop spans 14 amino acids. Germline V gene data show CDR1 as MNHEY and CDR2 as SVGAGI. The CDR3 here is CASSYGSGANVLTF. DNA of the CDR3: TGTGCCAGCAGTTACGGGTCTGGGGCCAACGTCCTGACTTTC.

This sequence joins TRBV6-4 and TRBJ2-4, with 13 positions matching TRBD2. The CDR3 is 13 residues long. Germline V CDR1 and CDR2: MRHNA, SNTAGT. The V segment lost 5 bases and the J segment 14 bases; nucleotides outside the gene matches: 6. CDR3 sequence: CASSTGLAGDKYF. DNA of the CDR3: TGTGCCAGCAGTACCGGACTAGCGGGGGACAAGTACTTC.

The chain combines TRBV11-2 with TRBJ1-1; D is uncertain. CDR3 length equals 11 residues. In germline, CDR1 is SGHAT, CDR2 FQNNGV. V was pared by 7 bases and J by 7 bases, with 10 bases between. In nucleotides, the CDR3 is TGTGCCAGCACCCAAGTAGGTGAAGCTTTCTTT. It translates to CASTQVGEAFF.

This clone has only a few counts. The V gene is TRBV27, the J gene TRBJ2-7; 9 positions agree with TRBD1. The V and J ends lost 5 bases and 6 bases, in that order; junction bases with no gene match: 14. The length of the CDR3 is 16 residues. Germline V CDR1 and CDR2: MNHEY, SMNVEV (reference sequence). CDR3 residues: CASSLSPGTGSVEQYF. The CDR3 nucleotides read TGTGCCAGCAGTCTCTCCCCCGGGACAGGGTCGGTCGAGCAGTACTTC.

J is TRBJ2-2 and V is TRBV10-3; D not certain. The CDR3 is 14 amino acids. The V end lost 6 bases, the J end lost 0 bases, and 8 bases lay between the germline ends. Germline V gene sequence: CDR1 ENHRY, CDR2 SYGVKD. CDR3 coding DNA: TGTGCCATCAGGGCAGGCCCGAACACCGGGGAGCTGTTTTTT. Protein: CAIRAGPNTGELFF.

CDR3 in amino acids: CASSTRDFPEQYF. CDR3 DNA: TGTGCCAGCAGTACTCGGGACTTCCCCGAGCAGTACTTC. This chain uses TRBV6-5 with TRBJ2-7; maybe TRBD2 (6 bases). Trimming cost V 5 bases and J 6 bases, with 14 bases left between them. CDR3 size: 13 residues. The germline V gene has CDR1 MNHEY and CDR2 SVGAGI.

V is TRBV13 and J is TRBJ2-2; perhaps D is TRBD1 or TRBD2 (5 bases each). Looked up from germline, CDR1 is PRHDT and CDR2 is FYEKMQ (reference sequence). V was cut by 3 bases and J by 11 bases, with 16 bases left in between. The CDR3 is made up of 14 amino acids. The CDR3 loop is CASSLTRDVEELFF. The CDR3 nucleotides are TGTGCCAGCAGCTTGACCAGGGACGTGGAAGAGCTGTTTTTT. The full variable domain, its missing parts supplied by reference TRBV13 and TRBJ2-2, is AAGVIQSPRHLIKEKRETATLKCYPIPRHDTVYWYQQGPGQDPQFLISFYEKMQSDKGSIPDRFSAQQFSDYHSELNMSSLELGDSALYFCASSLTRDVEELFFGEGSRLTVL.

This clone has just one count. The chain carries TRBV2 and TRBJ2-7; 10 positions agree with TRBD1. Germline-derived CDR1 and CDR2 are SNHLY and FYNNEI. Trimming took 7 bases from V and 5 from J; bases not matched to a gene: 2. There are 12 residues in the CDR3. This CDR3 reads CASTGTGDEQYF. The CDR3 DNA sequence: TGTGCCAGCACCGGGACAGGGGACGAGCAGTACTTC.

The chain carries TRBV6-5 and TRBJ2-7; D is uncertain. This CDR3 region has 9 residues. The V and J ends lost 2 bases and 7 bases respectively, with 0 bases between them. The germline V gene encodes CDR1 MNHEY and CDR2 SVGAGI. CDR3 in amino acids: CASSYEQYF. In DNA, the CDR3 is TGTGCCAGCAGTTACGAGCAGTACTTC.

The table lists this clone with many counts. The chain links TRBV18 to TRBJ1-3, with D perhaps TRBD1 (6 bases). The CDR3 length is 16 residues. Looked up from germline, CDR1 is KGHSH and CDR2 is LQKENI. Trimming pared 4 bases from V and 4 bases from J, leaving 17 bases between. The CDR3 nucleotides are TGTGCCAGCTCACTTCGCGCCCGGACAGACGGAAACACCATATATTTT. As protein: CASSLRARTDGNTIYF.

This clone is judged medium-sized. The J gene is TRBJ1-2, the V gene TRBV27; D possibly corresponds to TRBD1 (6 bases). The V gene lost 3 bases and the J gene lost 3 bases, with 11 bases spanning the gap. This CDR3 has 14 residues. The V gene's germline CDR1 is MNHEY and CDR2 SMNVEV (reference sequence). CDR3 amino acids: CASSFSAGDYGYTF. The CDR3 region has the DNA TGTGCCAGCAGTTTTTCGGCAGGGGACTATGGCTACACCTTC.

This CDR3 is CASSYEEKLFF. For the CDR3, the DNA is TGTGCCAGCAGTTACGAGGAAAAACTGTTTTTT. The V and J genes are TRBV6-6 and TRBJ1-4, with D unclear. Between the trimmed V and J ends, which lost 2 bases and 8 bases, there was a span of 3 bases. The CDR3 spans 11 residues. Germline V gene data show CDR1 as MNHNY and CDR2 as SVGAGI (reference sequence).

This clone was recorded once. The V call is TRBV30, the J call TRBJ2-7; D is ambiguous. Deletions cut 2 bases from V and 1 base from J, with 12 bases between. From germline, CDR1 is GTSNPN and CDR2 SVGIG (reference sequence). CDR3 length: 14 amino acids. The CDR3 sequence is CAWSYGIRSYEQYF. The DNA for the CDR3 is TGTGCCTGGAGTTATGGGATTCGGTCCTACGAGCAGTACTTC.

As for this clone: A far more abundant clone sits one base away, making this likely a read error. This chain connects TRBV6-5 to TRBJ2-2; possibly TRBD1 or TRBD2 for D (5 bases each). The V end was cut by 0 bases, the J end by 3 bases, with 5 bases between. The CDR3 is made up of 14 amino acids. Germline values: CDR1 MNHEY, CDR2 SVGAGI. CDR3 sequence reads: CASSYSGDTGELFF. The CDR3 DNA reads TGTGCCAGCAGTTACTCGGGGGACACCGGGGAGCTGTTTTTT.

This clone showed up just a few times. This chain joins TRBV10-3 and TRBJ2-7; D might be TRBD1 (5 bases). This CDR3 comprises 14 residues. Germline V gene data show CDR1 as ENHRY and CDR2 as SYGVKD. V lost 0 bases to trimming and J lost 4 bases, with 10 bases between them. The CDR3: CAISESSGLYEQYF. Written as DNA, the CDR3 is TGTGCCATCAGTGAGTCGTCAGGGTTGTACGAGCAGTACTTC.

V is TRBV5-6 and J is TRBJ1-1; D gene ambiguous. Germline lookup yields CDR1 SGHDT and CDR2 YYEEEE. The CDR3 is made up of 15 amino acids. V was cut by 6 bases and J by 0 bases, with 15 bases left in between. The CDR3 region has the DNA TGTGCCAGCACCCCCGGCGAAGGCATGAACACTGAAGCTTTCTTT. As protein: CASTPGEGMNTEAFF.

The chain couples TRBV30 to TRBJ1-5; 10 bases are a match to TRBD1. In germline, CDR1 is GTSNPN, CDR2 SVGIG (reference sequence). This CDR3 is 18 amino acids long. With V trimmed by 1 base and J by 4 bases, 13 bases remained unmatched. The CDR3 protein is CAWSAGDRGKLINQPQHF. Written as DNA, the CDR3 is TGTGCCTGGAGTGCTGGGGACAGGGGAAAATTAATTAATCAGCCCCAGCATTTT.

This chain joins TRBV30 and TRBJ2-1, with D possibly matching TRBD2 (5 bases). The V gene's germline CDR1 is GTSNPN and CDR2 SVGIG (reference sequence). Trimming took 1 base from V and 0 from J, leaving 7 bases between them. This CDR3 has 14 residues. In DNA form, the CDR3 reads TGTGCCTGGAGTGGGGGAGTCTCCTACAATGAGCAGTTCTTC. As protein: CAWSGGVSYNEQFF. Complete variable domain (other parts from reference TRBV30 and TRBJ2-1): SQTIHQWPATLVQPVGSPLSLECTVEGTSNPNLYWYRQAAGRGLQLLFYSVGIGQISSEVPQNLSASRPQDRQFILSSKKLLLSDSGFYLCAWSGGVSYNEQFFGPGTRLTVL.

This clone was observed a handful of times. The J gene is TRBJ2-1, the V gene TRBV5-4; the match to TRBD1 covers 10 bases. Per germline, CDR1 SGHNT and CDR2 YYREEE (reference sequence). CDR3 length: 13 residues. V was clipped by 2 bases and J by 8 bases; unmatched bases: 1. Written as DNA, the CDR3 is TGTGCCAGCAGCTTTGACAGGGGGCATGAGCAGTTCTTC. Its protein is CASSFDRGHEQFF.

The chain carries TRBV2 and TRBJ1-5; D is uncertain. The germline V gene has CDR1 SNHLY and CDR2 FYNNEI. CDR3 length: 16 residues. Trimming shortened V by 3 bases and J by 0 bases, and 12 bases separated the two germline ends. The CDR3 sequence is CASSDSPRLSNQPQHF. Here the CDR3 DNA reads TGTGCCAGCAGTGATAGTCCCCGGCTTAGCAATCAGCCCCAGCATTTT.

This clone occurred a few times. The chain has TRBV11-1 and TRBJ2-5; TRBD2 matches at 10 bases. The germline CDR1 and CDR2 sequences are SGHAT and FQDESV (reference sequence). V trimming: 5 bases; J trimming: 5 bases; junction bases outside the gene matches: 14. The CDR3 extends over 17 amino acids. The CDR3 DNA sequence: TGTGCCAGCAGCCCATCCCAAGGGACTAGCGTTGGGGAGACCCAGTACTTC. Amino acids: CASSPSQGTSVGETQYF.

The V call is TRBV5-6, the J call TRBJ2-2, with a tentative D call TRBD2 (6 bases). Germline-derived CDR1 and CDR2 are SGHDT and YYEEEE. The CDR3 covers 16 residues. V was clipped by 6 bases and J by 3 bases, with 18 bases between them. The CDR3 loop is CASTAGLPTYTGELFF. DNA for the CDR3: TGTGCCAGCACCGCGGGACTTCCTACCTACACCGGGGAGCTGTTTTTT.